The rows below give T cell receptor beta chains drawn from one sample of a study of identical twins. From the 5' RACE reads, TCRdb called clonotypes with MiXCR, one entry per CDR3 protein. The table records 1,800,000 or so distinct CDR3 sequences, roughly a third of them present only once. Sequencing was performed on cord blood. All receptors derive from a newborn girl in good health. CDR3s include the opening cysteine and the closing phenylalanine or tryptophan. The D gene is left open where the match is weak. Expanded clones get a size class; other rows say once, few or many, or leave the size out.

clone_size j_call cdr3_length d_call v_call cdr3_nt cdr3_aa
NA TRBJ1-1 15 NA TRBV19 TGTGCCAGTACTACCCGCGCAGGGGCGCGGACTGAAGCTTTCTTT CASTTRAGARTEAFF
few TRBJ2-3 15 NA TRBV20-1 TGCAGTGCTAGTTTGGTAGCACCCGGCGCAGATACGCAGTATTTT CSASLVAPGADTQYF
few TRBJ2-2 15 NA TRBV7-2 TGTGCCAGCAGCTTAGGGACTACCGTCACCGGGGAGCTGTTTTTT CASSLGTTVTGELFF
NA TRBJ2-3 13 NA TRBV20-1 TGCAGTGCTAGAAGGGACTCCTTAGATACGCAGTATTTT CSARRDSLDTQYF
NA TRBJ1-3 16 TRBD1 TRBV7-9 TGTGCCAGCAGCGACCAGGACAGGAACTCTGGAAACACCATATATTTT CASSDQDRNSGNTIYF
NA TRBJ1-6 14 NA TRBV7-9 TGTGCCAGCAGCCCACAGGCTAATAATTCACCCCTCCACTTT CASSPQANNSPLHF
many TRBJ2-3 14 TRBD2 TRBV2 TGTGCCAGCAGTGAAGGGCGGGAGGCAGATACGCAGTATTTT CASSEGREADTQYF
few TRBJ2-3 14 NA TRBV5-1 TGCGCCAGCAGCTTTTTGGAGGGGGCAGATACGCAGTATTTT CASSFLEGADTQYF
few TRBJ2-7 18 TRBD2 TRBV28 TGTGCCAGCAGTTCCCACGCGTGGACTAGCGGGGACACCTACGAGCAGTACTTC CASSSHAWTSGDTYEQYF
few TRBJ2-7 14 NA TRBV20-1 TGCAGTGCCGTGCCTGGGACTTTCCTTTACGAGCAGTACTTC CSAVPGTFLYEQYF
few TRBJ1-2 14 NA TRBV19 TGTGCCAGTAGTATGGGAACAAATAACTATGGCTACACCTTC CASSMGTNNYGYTF
few TRBJ1-6 13 NA TRBV27 TGTGCCAGCAGTCGAATTTATAATTCACCCCTCCACTTT CASSRIYNSPLHF
NA TRBJ2-7 15 NA TRBV28 TGTGCCAGCAGTTTGCCCAGACCGAGCTCCTACGAGCAGTACTTC CASSLPRPSSYEQYF
NA TRBJ1-1 14 NA TRBV7-9 TGTGCCAGCAGCTTAGGGACACAGAACACTGAAGCTTTCTTT CASSLGTQNTEAFF
NA TRBJ1-1 15 NA TRBV6-6 TGTGCCAGCAGCTACGCGGAGGGGTTGTACACTGAAGCTTTCTTT CASSYAEGLYTEAFF
NA TRBJ1-6 14 TRBD1 TRBV6-5 TGTGCCAGCAGTTACGGACAGGGGAATTCACCCCCCCACTTT CASSYGQGNSPPHF
NA TRBJ2-3 11 NA TRBV6-6 TGTGCCGGAGGACAGTCAGATACGCAGTATTTT CAGGQSDTQYF
NA TRBJ2-3 15 TRBD1 TRBV12-3/TRBV12-4 TGTGCCAGCAGTTTACCCAGGGGGCTTCCTCATACGCAGTATTTT CASSLPRGLPHTQYF
many TRBJ2-5 13 NA TRBV20-1 TGCAGTGCTAGAGTGGCAGGGCGAAGAGAGCAGTACTTC CSARVAGRREQYF
NA TRBJ2-7 14 NA TRBV12-3/TRBV12-4 TGTGCCAGCAGGGCACAGGCGGCGACCTACGAGCAGTACTTC CASRAQAATYEQYF
many TRBJ1-2 16 NA TRBV10-3 TGTGCCATCAGTGAGTGGTTAGGCGGTACTAACTATGGCTACACCTTC CAISEWLGGTNYGYTF
once TRBJ1-5 16 NA TRBV2 TGTGCCAGCAGGCTGGACCGGAGGCCTGCGGGGCAGCCCCAGCATTTT CASRLDRRPAGQPQHF
NA TRBJ2-1 15 NA TRBV20-1 TGCAGTGCTATTTCCCCCCAGGGGATACACAATGAGCAGTTCTTC CSAISPQGIHNEQFF
few TRBJ1-1 15 NA TRBV3-1 TGTGCCAGCAGCCAACCCCCGGGTATGAACACTGAAGCTTTCTTT CASSQPPGMNTEAFF
NA TRBJ2-3 17 NA TRBV10-3 TGTGCCACGACACTTGGGCAGGGGGGAGCGGTGTTAAATACGCAGTATTTT CATTLGQGGAVLNTQYF
few TRBJ1-2 14 NA TRBV12-3/TRBV12-4 TGTGCCAGCAGCCCTGTGACAGGCTGGGGCGGCTACACCTTC CASSPVTGWGGYTF
few TRBJ2-1 15 NA TRBV2 TGTGCCAGCAGTGAGGTCGGGGGCCCTTACAATGAGCAGTTCTTC CASSEVGGPYNEQFF
NA TRBJ2-7 14 NA TRBV20-1 TGCAGTGCTAGGGGGGAAGGAGTACATTACGAGCAGTACTTC CSARGEGVHYEQYF